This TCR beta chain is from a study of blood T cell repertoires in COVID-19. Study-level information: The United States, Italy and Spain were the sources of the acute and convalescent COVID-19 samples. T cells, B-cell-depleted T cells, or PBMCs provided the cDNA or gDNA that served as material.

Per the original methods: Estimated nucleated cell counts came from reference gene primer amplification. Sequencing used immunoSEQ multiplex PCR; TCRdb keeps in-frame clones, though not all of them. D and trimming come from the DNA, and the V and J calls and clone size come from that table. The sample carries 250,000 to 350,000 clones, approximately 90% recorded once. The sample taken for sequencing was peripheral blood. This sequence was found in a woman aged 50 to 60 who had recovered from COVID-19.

In DNA, the CDR3 is TGCGCCAGCAGCCAAGATTGGGGACAGGGAAGATTGAACACTGAAGCTTTCTTT. This translates into CASSQDWGQGRLNTEAFF. This chain uses TRBV4-1 with TRBJ1-1; TRBD1 matches 9 bases. V lost 0 bases and J lost 0; bases outside the gene matches: 8. The CDR3 spans 18 residues. The V gene's germline CDR1 is MGHRA and CDR2 YSYEKL.